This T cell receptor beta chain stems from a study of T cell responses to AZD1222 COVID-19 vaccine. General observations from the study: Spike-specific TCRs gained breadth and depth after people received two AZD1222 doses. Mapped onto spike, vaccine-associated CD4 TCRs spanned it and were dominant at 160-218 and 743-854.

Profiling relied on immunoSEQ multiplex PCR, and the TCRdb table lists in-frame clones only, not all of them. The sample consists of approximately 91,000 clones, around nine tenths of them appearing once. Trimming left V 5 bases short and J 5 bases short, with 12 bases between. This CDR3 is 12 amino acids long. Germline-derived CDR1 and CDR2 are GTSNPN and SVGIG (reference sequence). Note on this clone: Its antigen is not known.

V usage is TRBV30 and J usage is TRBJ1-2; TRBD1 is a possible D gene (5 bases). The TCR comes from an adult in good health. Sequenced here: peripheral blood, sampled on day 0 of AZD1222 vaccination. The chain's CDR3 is CAWADGTYGYTF. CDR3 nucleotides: TGTGCCTGGGCGGACGGGACTTATGGCTACACCTTC.